This is a list of T cell receptor beta chains from one sample in a study of shared clonotypes between healthy human individuals. Profiling relied on immunoSEQ multiplex PCR, and the TCRdb table lists in-frame clones only, not all of them. The sample holds over a million clones, roughly 95% seen once. Sequencing used naive CD4+ T cells sorted from blood. The source of these receptors is a man under 40 in good health. Each CDR3 is given with its conserved first and last residue. A D gene is named only where the DNA matches it firmly. Expanded clones get a size class; other rows say once, few or many, or leave the size out.

v_gene: TRBV2; j_gene: TRBJ2-7; d_gene: -; abundance: -; CDR3aa: CATLNSFSSYEQYF; CDR3nt: TGTGCCACCCTGAATTCTTTCTCCTCGTACGAGCAGTACTTC
v_gene: TRBV15; j_gene: TRBJ1-5; d_gene: TRBD1; abundance: -; CDR3aa: CATSKGTGGVQRQHF; CDR3nt: TGTGCCACCAGCAAAGGGACAGGCGGGGTTCAGCGCCAGCATTTT
v_gene: TRBV2; j_gene: TRBJ2-5; d_gene: -; abundance: -; CDR3aa: CASKTDQETQYF; CDR3nt: TGTGCCAGCAAAACGGATCAAGAGACCCAGTACTTC
v_gene: TRBV2; j_gene: TRBJ1-1; d_gene: -; abundance: -; CDR3aa: CASSEMGTEAFF; CDR3nt: TGTGCCAGCAGTGAAATGGGGACTGAAGCTTTCTTT
v_gene: TRBV18; j_gene: TRBJ1-5; d_gene: -; abundance: few; CDR3aa: CASSREQGWNQPQHF; CDR3nt: TGTGCCAGCTCACGAGAACAGGGTTGGAATCAGCCCCAGCATTTT
v_gene: TRBV5-6; j_gene: TRBJ2-5; d_gene: -; abundance: -; CDR3aa: CASSFGQTLQETQYF; CDR3nt: TGTGCCAGCAGCTTCGGACAAACCCTCCAAGAGACCCAGTACTTC
v_gene: TRBV18; j_gene: TRBJ2-7; d_gene: TRBD1; abundance: -; CDR3aa: CASSEVRDRPYEQYF; CDR3nt: TGTGCCAGCTCAGAAGTCCGGGACAGACCTTACGAGCAGTACTTC
v_gene: TRBV6-1; j_gene: TRBJ1-5; d_gene: -; abundance: once; CDR3aa: CASSEKFWQPQHF; CDR3nt: TGTGCCAGCAGTGAAAAGTTTTGGCAGCCCCAGCATTTT
v_gene: TRBV7-9; j_gene: TRBJ2-7; d_gene: -; abundance: -; CDR3aa: CASTPAGTEEQYF; CDR3nt: TGTGCCAGCACTCCGGCGGGGACAGAGGAGCAGTACTTC
v_gene: TRBV6-1; j_gene: TRBJ1-1; d_gene: -; abundance: -; CDR3aa: CASSEVRVEDTEAFF; CDR3nt: TGTGCCAGCAGTGAGGTGAGGGTAGAGGACACTGAAGCTTTCTTT
v_gene: TRBV5-6; j_gene: TRBJ2-1; d_gene: -; abundance: -; CDR3aa: CASTTGWGVRGHSYNEQFF; CDR3nt: TGTGCCAGCACCACTGGGTGGGGAGTTCGGGGCCACTCCTACAATGAGCAGTTCTTC
v_gene: TRBV5-1; j_gene: TRBJ2-7; d_gene: TRBD2; abundance: -; CDR3aa: CASSLGLAGDEQYF; CDR3nt: TGCGCCAGCAGCTTGGGGCTAGCGGGAGACGAGCAGTACTTC
v_gene: TRBV28; j_gene: TRBJ2-3; d_gene: -; abundance: -; CDR3aa: CASRSTDTQYF; CDR3nt: TGTGCCAGCAGAAGCACAGATACGCAGTATTTT
v_gene: TRBV10-2; j_gene: TRBJ2-2; d_gene: TRBD1; abundance: once; CDR3aa: CASMDRVTGELFF; CDR3nt: TGCGCCAGCATGGACAGGGTCACCGGGGAGCTGTTTTTT
v_gene: TRBV7-9; j_gene: TRBJ2-1; d_gene: TRBD1; abundance: -; CDR3aa: CASSFGTGVGYNEQFF; CDR3nt: TGTGCCAGCAGCTTCGGGACAGGGGTGGGCTACAATGAGCAGTTCTTC
v_gene: TRBV18; j_gene: TRBJ1-2; d_gene: -; abundance: -; CDR3aa: CASSPGDNPMIGYTF; CDR3nt: TGTGCCAGCTCACCTGGGGACAACCCTATGATAGGCTACACCTTC
v_gene: TRBV28; j_gene: TRBJ2-7; d_gene: -; abundance: -; CDR3aa: CASSFFLRDHQGEQYF; CDR3nt: TGTGCCAGCAGTTTTTTTCTCAGGGACCACCAGGGCGAGCAGTACTTC
v_gene: TRBV5-1; j_gene: TRBJ2-1; d_gene: -; abundance: -; CDR3aa: CASSLDRVRNEQFF; CDR3nt: TGCGCCAGCAGCTTGGACAGGGTGAGGAATGAGCAGTTCTTC
v_gene: TRBV7-2; j_gene: TRBJ2-7; d_gene: -; abundance: -; CDR3aa: CASRKTGTQYF; CDR3nt: TGTGCCAGCAGAAAAACAGGAACGCAGTACTTC
v_gene: TRBV7-9; j_gene: TRBJ1-1; d_gene: -; abundance: -; CDR3aa: CASSHRTDPNTEAFF; CDR3nt: TGTGCCAGCAGCCACCGGACAGATCCGAACACTGAAGCTTTCTTT
v_gene: TRBV27; j_gene: TRBJ2-5; d_gene: TRBD1; abundance: -; CDR3aa: CASSLYRGQETQYF; CDR3nt: TGTGCCAGCAGTTTATACAGGGGACAAGAGACCCAGTACTTC
v_gene: TRBV28; j_gene: TRBJ2-7; d_gene: -; abundance: -; CDR3aa: CASSWDRSTLGEQPYEQYF; CDR3nt: TGTGCCAGCAGTTGGGACCGTTCAACTCTAGGTGAGCAGCCCTACGAGCAGTACTTC
v_gene: TRBV19; j_gene: TRBJ1-5; d_gene: -; abundance: -; CDR3aa: CASSIPRRSNQPQHF; CDR3nt: TGTGCCAGTAGTATCCCCCGGCGGAGCAATCAGCCCCAGCATTTT
v_gene: TRBV9; j_gene: TRBJ2-5; d_gene: -; abundance: -; CDR3aa: CASSVATQETQYF; CDR3nt: TGTGCCAGCAGCGTAGCGACCCAAGAGACCCAGTACTTC
v_gene: TRBV10-1; j_gene: TRBJ2-1; d_gene: -; abundance: -; CDR3aa: CASSGGAPHNEQFF; CDR3nt: TGCGCCAGCAGTGGGGGGGCGCCACACAATGAGCAGTTCTTC
v_gene: TRBV28; j_gene: TRBJ2-3; d_gene: TRBD2; abundance: -; CDR3aa: CAISGRAFTDTQYF; CDR3nt: TGTGCCATTAGCGGGAGGGCCTTCACAGATACGCAGTATTTT
v_gene: TRBV7-3; j_gene: TRBJ1-1; d_gene: TRBD1; abundance: -; CDR3aa: CASSETRDSTEAFF; CDR3nt: TGTGCCAGCAGCGAGACCCGGGACAGTACTGAAGCTTTCTTT
v_gene: TRBV4-1; j_gene: TRBJ2-2; d_gene: TRBD1; abundance: -; CDR3aa: CASSHVGTGAPGSGELFF; CDR3nt: TGCGCCAGCAGCCATGTCGGGACAGGGGCCCCTGGGTCCGGGGAGCTGTTTTTT
v_gene: TRBV28; j_gene: TRBJ1-1; d_gene: TRBD1; abundance: -; CDR3aa: CASSLYGDGDSEAFF; CDR3nt: TGTGCCAGCAGTTTATATGGGGATGGGGACAGTGAAGCTTTCTTT
v_gene: TRBV5-1; j_gene: TRBJ2-7; d_gene: -; abundance: once; CDR3aa: CASSEAGPYEQYF; CDR3nt: TGCGCCAGCAGCGAGGCCGGTCCCTACGAGCAGTACTTC
v_gene: TRBV5-8; j_gene: TRBJ2-2; d_gene: -; abundance: -; CDR3aa: CASSLAVVANGELFF; CDR3nt: TGTGCCAGCAGCTTGGCCGTGGTAGCGAACGGGGAGCTGTTTTTT
v_gene: TRBV18; j_gene: TRBJ2-7; d_gene: TRBD1; abundance: -; CDR3aa: CASSPPKMAGGFEQYF; CDR3nt: TGTGCCAGCTCACCACCGAAGATGGCAGGGGGCTTCGAGCAGTACTTC